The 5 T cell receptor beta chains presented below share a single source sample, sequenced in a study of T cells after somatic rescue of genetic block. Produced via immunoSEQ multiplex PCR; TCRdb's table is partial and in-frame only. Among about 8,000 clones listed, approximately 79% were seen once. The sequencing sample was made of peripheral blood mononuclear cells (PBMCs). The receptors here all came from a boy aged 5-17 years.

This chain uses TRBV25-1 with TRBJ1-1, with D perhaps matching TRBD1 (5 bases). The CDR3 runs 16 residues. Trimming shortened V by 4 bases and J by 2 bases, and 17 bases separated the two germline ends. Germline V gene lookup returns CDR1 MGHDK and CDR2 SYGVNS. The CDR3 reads CASSGVPGMVNTEAFF. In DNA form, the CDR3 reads TGTGCCAGCAGTGGGGTTCCAGGGATGGTTAACACTGAAGCTTTCTTT. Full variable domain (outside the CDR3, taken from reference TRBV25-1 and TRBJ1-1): EADIYQTPRYLVIGTGKKITLECSQTMGHDKMYWYQQDPGMELHLIHYSYGVNSTEKGDLSSESTVSRIRTEHFPLTLESARPSHTSQYLCASSGVPGMVNTEAFFGQGTRLTVV.

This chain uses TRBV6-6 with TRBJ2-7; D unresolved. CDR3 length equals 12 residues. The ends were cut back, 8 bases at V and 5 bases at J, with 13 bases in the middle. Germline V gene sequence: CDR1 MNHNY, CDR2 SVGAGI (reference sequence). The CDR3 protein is CASSSSLNEQYF. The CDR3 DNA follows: TGTGCCAGCTCCTCCTCTTTAAACGAGCAGTACTTC.

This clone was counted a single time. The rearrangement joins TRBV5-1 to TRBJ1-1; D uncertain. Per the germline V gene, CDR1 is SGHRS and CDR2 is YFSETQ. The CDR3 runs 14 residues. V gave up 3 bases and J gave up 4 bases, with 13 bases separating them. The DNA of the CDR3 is TGCGCCAGCAGCTCAGGTCTGCTGGTCACTGAAGCTTTCTTT. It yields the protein CASSSGLLVTEAFF.

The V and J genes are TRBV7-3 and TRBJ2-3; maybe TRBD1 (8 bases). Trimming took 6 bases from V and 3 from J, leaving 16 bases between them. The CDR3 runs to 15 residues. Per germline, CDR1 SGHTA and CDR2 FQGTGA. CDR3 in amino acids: CASSTTGGATDTQYF. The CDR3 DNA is TGTGCCAGCAGTACTACAGGGGGGGCGACAGATACGCAGTATTTT.

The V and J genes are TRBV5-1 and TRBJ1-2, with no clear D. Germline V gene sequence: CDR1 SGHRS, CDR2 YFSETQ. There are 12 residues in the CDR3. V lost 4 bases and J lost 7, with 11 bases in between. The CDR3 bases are TGCGCCAGCAGCCCTGAACTAGGTGGCTACACCTTC. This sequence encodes CASSPELGGYTF.